The rows below give T cell receptor beta chains drawn from one sample of a study of blood T cell repertoires in COVID-19. Here immunoSEQ multiplex PCR was the method, and the copy in TCRdb shows in-frame clones only, minus some. The table includes over 85,000 clones, about 79% detected once. Sequencing was done on a sample of peripheral blood. The receptors were gathered from a woman of 80 years or more with active or convalescent COVID-19. Each CDR3 is given with its conserved first and last residue. D genes are given only for firm matches. Clone sizes are given selectively: once, few, many, or a class where the clone is expanded.

v_call	j_call	d_call	clone_size	cdr3_nt	cdr3_aa
TRBV7-9	TRBJ1-1	-	-	TGTGCCAGCAGCTTAATGGAGGACACTGAAGCTTTCTTT	CASSLMEDTEAFF
TRBV27	TRBJ2-1	TRBD1	-	TGTGCCAGCAGTTTATTCACAGGGGGCAGCTACAATGAGCAGTTCTTC	CASSLFTGGSYNEQFF
TRBV5-6	TRBJ2-3	-	-	TGTGCCAGCAGCTTGGCACAGGGCGGCGTTACGCAGTATTTT	CASSLAQGGVTQYF
TRBV5-6	TRBJ1-2	-	-	TGTGCCAGCAGCTTGGGCGCAGGGCCGTATTTGGATGGCTACACCTTC	CASSLGAGPYLDGYTF
TRBV19	TRBJ1-1	-	once	TGTGCCAGTAGGCCGTGGGGGGGGAAAGAGACTGAAGCTTTCTTT	CASRPWGGKETEAFF
TRBV7-9	TRBJ1-2	-	few	TGTGCCAGCAGCTTCCCCGCCCTTCAGACAGATGGCTACACCTTC	CASSFPALQTDGYTF
TRBV18	TRBJ2-4	-	-	TGTGCCAGCTCACCACCGGCTGGAGGGACCCGGGTTCAGTACTTC	CASSPPAGGTRVQYF
TRBV7-2	TRBJ1-5	-	-	TGTGCCAGCAGCTTTGCCCAGGGTTACAATCAGCCCCAGCATTTT	CASSFAQGYNQPQHF
TRBV11-2	TRBJ2-1	TRBD2	once	TGTGCCAGCAGCGGCAGAAGAATCCTAGCGGGTGGATACAATGAGCAGTTCTTC	CASSGRRILAGGYNEQFF
TRBV5-1	TRBJ2-3	TRBD2	-	TGCGCCAGCAGCTTGCAGGGACTAGAGACGGATACGCAGTATTTT	CASSLQGLETDTQYF
TRBV29-1	TRBJ1-1	TRBD1	few	TGCAGCGTTGCAACAGGGGGCGCCGGGGCTTTCTTT	CSVATGGAGAFF
TRBV18	TRBJ1-1	-	-	TGTGCCAGCTCACCACCTTTCGCGGGGGGAACTGAAGCTTTCTTT	CASSPPFAGGTEAFF
TRBV7-6	TRBJ1-2	-	-	TGTGCCAGCAGCCCCGAGGACAGCCCTTATGGCTACACCTTC	CASSPEDSPYGYTF
TRBV6-5	TRBJ2-1	TRBD2	-	TGTGCCAGCACCAAAGCGGGAGGGCCCTACAATGAGCAGTTCTTC	CASTKAGGPYNEQFF
TRBV15	TRBJ2-7	-	-	TGTGCCACCAGCCCCCCGCCCAACTGGGCGGGACCCATGCAGCAGTACTTC	CATSPPPNWAGPMQQYF
TRBV10-3	TRBJ1-2	TRBD1	few	TGTGCCATCAGTGAGTCGGGGACAGGGGTTACCTATGGCTACACCTTC	CAISESGTGVTYGYTF
TRBV11-3	TRBJ2-3	TRBD2	-	TGTGCCAGCAGCTTAGGTGGACTAGCTGGCACAGATACGCAGTATTTT	CASSLGGLAGTDTQYF
TRBV27	TRBJ1-6	-	few	TGTGCCAGCAGTGCCGCCCGTAACGGGTATTCACCCCTCCACTTT	CASSAARNGYSPLHF
TRBV5-1	TRBJ1-1	TRBD1	medium-sized	TGCGCCAGCAGCCCGACAGGGGGCAATGCAGCTTTCTTT	CASSPTGGNAAFF
TRBV2	TRBJ2-5	TRBD2	-	TGTGCCAGCAGTGACGGGCTAGCGGGAGCATCGGAGACCCAGTACTTC	CASSDGLAGASETQYF
TRBV11-1	TRBJ2-7	TRBD1	-	TGTGCCAGCAGCTTAGAGCCTGCGGGACAGGGGGTCGAGCAGTACTTC	CASSLEPAGQGVEQYF
TRBV15	TRBJ1-3	-	-	TGTGCCACCAGCAGAGACCGGACACCCATCGCTGGAAACACCATATATTTT	CATSRDRTPIAGNTIYF
TRBV21-1	TRBJ2-2	-	-	TGTGCCAGCAGGTCTCGAACTTCGAACACCGGGGAGCTGTTTTTT	CASRSRTSNTGELFF
TRBV5-5	TRBJ2-5	TRBD2	-	TGTGCCAGCAGCTTCCGCTGGACTAGCCGGGAGACCCAGTACTTC	CASSFRWTSRETQYF
TRBV3-1/TRBV3-2	TRBJ2-1	-	once	TGTGCCAGCAGCCAAGATATAAGCGGGTCTTACAATGAGCAGTTCTTC	CASSQDISGSYNEQFF
TRBV7-8	TRBJ1-2	-	-	TGTGCCAGCAGCTTAGTAATGGGAGGGTACGCCTATGGCTACACCTTC	CASSLVMGGYAYGYTF
TRBV5-1	TRBJ2-7	TRBD2	-	TGCGCCAGCAGCACAGGACTAGCGGGAGGTCAGTACGAGCAGTACTTC	CASSTGLAGGQYEQYF
TRBV28	TRBJ2-7	TRBD2	-	TGTGCCAGCAGTGCGGCGACTAGCGGGAGACCAGGAGAGCAGTACTTC	CASSAATSGRPGEQYF
TRBV7-9	TRBJ2-7	-	-	TGTGCCAGCAGCTTAGTACAGGACGAGCAGTACTTC	CASSLVQDEQYF
TRBV7-2	TRBJ2-2	TRBD2	-	TGTGCCAGCAGCTTTTCTAGCGGGAGCGCCGGGGAGCTGTTTTTT	CASSFSSGSAGELFF
TRBV27	TRBJ2-7	-	-	TGTGCCAGCACTGCAGGGCAGGGCCGTGAGCAGTACTTC	CASTAGQGREQYF
TRBV5-8	TRBJ2-7	TRBD2	-	TGTGCCAGCAGCCACGGACTAGCGTTTTCCTACGAGCAGTACTTC	CASSHGLAFSYEQYF
TRBV30	TRBJ1-5	TRBD1	-	TGTGCCTGGAGTGCTAGGCAGGGGGGTCAGCCCCAGCATTTT	CAWSARQGGQPQHF
TRBV27	TRBJ1-5	TRBD1	-	TGTGCCAGCAGTTCGCTACAGGGGGCCGGTAATCAGCCCCAGCATTTT	CASSSLQGAGNQPQHF
TRBV6-5	TRBJ1-5	TRBD1	-	TGTGCCAGCAGCCCGACAGGGCGGCAGCCCCAGCATTTT	CASSPTGRQPQHF
TRBV9	TRBJ2-1	-	-	TGTGCCAGCAGCGTAGACCCAGGTTCCTACAATGAGCAGTTCTTC	CASSVDPGSYNEQFF
TRBV7-3	TRBJ2-1	TRBD2	-	TGTGCCAGCAGCTCCCTAGCGGGGACCTACAATGAGCAGTTCTTC	CASSSLAGTYNEQFF
TRBV2	TRBJ2-1	TRBD2	once	TGTGCCAGCAGGAAGGGACTAGACTACAATGAGCAGTTCTTC	CASRKGLDYNEQFF